The 27 T cell receptor beta chains given below trace back to one sample, sequenced in a study of glioma-infiltrating T cells after dendritic cell vaccination. Some clones are missing from TCRdb's copy, which holds only in-frame ones; the method was immunoSEQ multiplex PCR. The table lists 70,000 to 95,000 clones, around 87% of them singletons. Time point indicated: after dendritic cell vaccination, including at tumor progression/relapse. The starting material was blood, obtained after dendritic cell vaccination. All receptors come from a human donor with glioblastoma.

This clone has only one observation. The chain combines TRBV4-1 with TRBJ2-5; the D gene is possibly TRBD1 (6 bases). The V end was cut by 4 bases, the J end by 4 bases, with 16 bases between. Germline V gene data show CDR1 as MGHRA and CDR2 as YSYEKL. There are 15 residues in the CDR3. DNA for the CDR3: TGCGCCAGCAGCCCCACGTTGGGGGCTGGAGAGACCCAGTACTTC. Amino acid sequence: CASSPTLGAGETQYF.

This chain uses TRBV29-1 with TRBJ1-4, with no clear D. The germline gives CDR1 SQVTM, CDR2 ANQGSEA. CDR3 length: 14 residues. Between the trimmed V and J ends, which lost 7 bases and 4 bases, there was a span of 16 bases. The CDR3 coding sequence is TGCAGCGGCCGACTTGGGTGGAGTAATGAAAAACTGTTTTTT. This sequence encodes CSGRLGWSNEKLFF.

The chain recombines TRBV7-3 with TRBJ2-1; 7 nucleotides line up with TRBD2. The V gene end was trimmed by 5 bases and the J gene end by 0 bases; junction bases not matched to a gene: 4. The CDR3 extends over 15 amino acids. The germline gives CDR1 SGHTA, CDR2 FQGTGA. CDR3 DNA: TGTGCCAGCAGCCTACTAGCGAGCTCCTACAATGAGCAGTTCTTC. This translates into CASSLLASSYNEQFF.

The chain joins TRBV10-1 to TRBJ1-1, with 10 bases matching TRBD1. From germline, CDR1 is WNHNN and CDR2 SYGVQD (reference sequence). With V trimmed by 6 bases and J by 4 bases, 8 bases remained unmatched. The CDR3 runs 15 residues. The CDR3 nucleotides are TGCGCCAGCAGAGACACCGGGACAGGGGCCACTGAAGCTTTCTTT. Translating it yields CASRDTGTGATEAFF.

The chain combines TRBV14 with TRBJ1-4; D possibly corresponds to TRBD1 (5 bases). The CDR3 is made up of 16 amino acids. From germline, CDR1 is SGHDN and CDR2 FVKESK. The V end was cut by 0 bases, the J end by 6 bases, with 14 bases between. The CDR3 protein is CASSQDVGQPDEKLFF. As DNA, the CDR3 is TGTGCCAGCAGCCAAGACGTGGGGCAACCGGATGAAAAACTGTTTTTT. Looking up the rest from reference TRBV14 and TRBJ1-4 gives the full variable domain: EAGVTQFPSHSVIEKGQTVTLRCDPISGHDNLYWYRRVMGKEIKFLLHFVKESKQDESGMPNNRFLAERTGGTYSTLKVQPAELEDSGVYFCASSQDVGQPDEKLFFGSGTQLSVL.

V usage is TRBV9 and J usage is TRBJ2-5, with TRBD1 matching 11 bases. Germline V gives CDR1 SGDLS, CDR2 YYNGEE. Trimming took 2 bases from V and 4 from J; bases not matched to a gene: 4. The CDR3 sequence is 15 residues long. The CDR3 region is CASSVDRGRGETQYF. In nucleotides, the CDR3 is TGTGCCAGCAGCGTGGACAGGGGGCGCGGAGAGACCCAGTACTTC.

V is TRBV7-2 and J is TRBJ2-7; TRBD2 aligns across 12 bases. This CDR3 has 17 amino acids. Germline CDR1 reads SGHTA; CDR2 reads FQGNSA. Losses at the gene ends were 5 bases for V and 3 bases for J; bases not matched to a gene: 11. CDR3: CASSPRTSGAVRYEQYF. The CDR3 DNA is TGTGCCAGCAGCCCCCGGACTAGCGGGGCGGTCCGCTACGAGCAGTACTTC.

The chain has TRBV29-1 and TRBJ2-1; TRBD2 might be the D (7 bases). Trimming left V 0 bases short and J 0 bases short, with 12 bases between. This CDR3 has 16 residues. Germline assignment: CDR1 SQVTM and CDR2 ANQGSEA. The CDR3 here is CSVEDGGGGSYNEQFF. For the CDR3, the DNA is TGCAGCGTTGAAGACGGAGGGGGGGGCTCCTACAATGAGCAGTTCTTC.

The CDR3 spells CAITPGLAGYEQYF. In nucleotides, the CDR3 is TGTGCCATCACCCCCGGACTAGCGGGCTACGAGCAGTACTTC. The chain carries TRBV10-3 and TRBJ2-7; 11 bases align to TRBD2. The CDR3 is 14 residues long. J lost 3 bases, V lost 7 bases, and 5 bases had no gene match. CDR1 is ENHRY, CDR2 SYGVKD, per germline.

The chain uses TRBV10-1 and TRBJ2-5, with D uncertain. With 8 bases removed from V and 2 bases from J, the gap between germline ends came to 9 bases. The CDR3 is 12 residues long. Germline V CDR1 and CDR2: WNHNN, SYGVQD (reference sequence). This CDR3 reads CASPLPQETQYF. The CDR3 nucleotides are TGCGCCAGCCCCCTCCCTCAAGAGACCCAGTACTTC.

The CDR3 is CASTSDSRYGYTF. The CDR3 nucleotides are TGTGCCAGCACGTCGGACTCCCGCTATGGCTACACCTTC. The genes are TRBV2 and TRBJ1-2; D remains ambiguous. Germline-derived CDR1 and CDR2 are SNHLY and FYNNEI. V lost 7 bases and J 4 bases, leaving 13 bases between the germline ends. The CDR3 is made up of 13 amino acids. Using reference TRBV2 and TRBJ1-2 for the parts outside the CDR3, the full variable domain is EPEVTQTPSHQVTQMGQEVILRCVPISNHLYFYWYRQILGQKVEFLVSFYNNEISEKSEIFDDQFSVERPDGSNFTLKIRSTKLEDSAMYFCASTSDSRYGYTFGSGTRLTVV.

The rearrangement uses TRBV6-5 and TRBJ2-2; D might be TRBD2 (6 bases). Germline values: CDR1 MNHEY, CDR2 SVGAGI. The CDR3 extends over 15 amino acids. V was clipped by 5 bases and J by 3 bases, with 13 bases between them. This CDR3 reads CASSTVGGYTGELFF. The DNA for the CDR3 is TGTGCCAGCAGTACCGTGGGGGGTTACACCGGGGAGCTGTTTTTT.

The chain is built from TRBV18 and TRBJ2-7; 10 bases match TRBD2. There are 14 residues in the CDR3. The V and J ends lost 3 bases and 4 bases, in that order; junction bases with no gene match: 3. From germline, CDR1 is KGHSH and CDR2 LQKENI. CDR3 in DNA: TGTGCCAGCTCACCCGGGACTAGCGAGTACGAGCAGTACTTC. Translation gives CASSPGTSEYEQYF.

The J gene is TRBJ2-5, the V gene TRBV5-1; D perhaps matches TRBD2 (5 bases). CDR3 size: 16 residues. V was clipped by 4 bases and J by 6 bases, with 22 bases between them. Germline V gene data show CDR1 as SGHRS and CDR2 as YFSETQ. This CDR3 is CASSPGWAPRLKTQYF. CDR3 DNA: TGCGCCAGCAGCCCGGGGTGGGCCCCGAGGTTGAAGACCCAGTACTTC.

The V and J genes are TRBV7-9 and TRBJ2-1; 9 bases line up with TRBD2. Trimming took 1 base from V and 7 from J; bases not matched to a gene: 8. Germline-derived CDR1 and CDR2 are SEHNR and FQNEAQ (reference sequence). CDR3 length equals 16 residues. CDR3 DNA: TGTGCCAGCAGCTTAGTGGCGGGGGGGCCAGGGAATGAGCAGTTCTTC. The encoded protein is CASSLVAGGPGNEQFF.

This clone was counted a few times. This chain joins TRBV10-3 and TRBJ2-5; possibly TRBD2 for D (6 bases). The V end lost 4 bases, the J end lost 2 bases, and 14 bases lay between the germline ends. The CDR3 length is 15 residues. CDR1 ENHRY and CDR2 SYGVKD come from the germline V gene. In DNA form, the CDR3 reads TGTGCCATCAGTGGAGGGGAGGAGGCACAAGAGACCCAGTACTTC. Its protein is CAISGGEEAQETQYF.

V usage is TRBV7-2 and J usage is TRBJ1-3; D is undetermined. Germline V gives CDR1 SGHTA, CDR2 FQGNSA. CDR3 size: 15 residues. Trimming took off 3 bases at V and 0 bases at J, with 9 bases between the two ends. This chain's CDR3 is CASSFPLSSGNTIYF. The CDR3 DNA is TGTGCCAGCAGCTTCCCCTTGTCCTCTGGAAACACCATATATTTT.

This rearrangement joins TRBV5-1 to TRBJ1-1; D call uncertain. V was cut by 0 bases and J by 0 bases, with 3 bases left in between. In germline, CDR1 is SGHRS, CDR2 YFSETQ. There are 13 residues in the CDR3. The CDR3 DNA sequence: TGCGCCAGCAGCTTGGCGGTGAACACTGAAGCTTTCTTT. Amino acids: CASSLAVNTEAFF.

This chain connects TRBV6-6 to TRBJ2-5; 7 bases are shared with TRBD1. Germline V gene data show CDR1 as MNHNY and CDR2 as SVGAGI (reference sequence). This CDR3 has 13 residues. Trimming at V came to 4 bases and at J to 5 bases, leaving 4 bases not matched to a gene. The DNA of the CDR3 is TGTGCCAGCAGTTCGTCGGACAGGGAGACCCAGTACTTC. It specifies CASSSSDRETQYF.

J is TRBJ2-7 and V is TRBV4-3, with 7 bases that match TRBD2. Germline assignment: CDR1 LGHNA and CDR2 YSLEER. V shed 0 bases and J 1 base; nucleotides not matched to a gene: 6. This CDR3 is built from 16 residues. The CDR3 region is CASSQDRASGSYEQYF. CDR3 nucleotides: TGCGCCAGCAGCCAAGATAGGGCTAGCGGATCCTACGAGCAGTACTTC.

CDR3 bases: TGTGCCAGCAGCGTAGACGACAGGGGATTTGGCTACACCTTC. Protein product: CASSVDDRGFGYTF. The chain has TRBV9 and TRBJ1-2, with 8 nucleotides matching TRBD1. The CDR3 is 14 amino acids. The trim removed 0 bases at V and 7 bases at J, leaving 5 bases unmatched. Germline CDR1 reads SGDLS; CDR2 reads YYNGEE.

CDR3 in DNA: TGTGCCAGCAGTGAACTAGCGGGGAGCACAGATACGCAGTATTTT. It translates to CASSELAGSTDTQYF. The chain joins TRBV6-1 to TRBJ2-3, with 9 positions matching TRBD2. V lost 2 bases, J lost 0 bases, and 0 bases stayed unmatched. CDR1 is MNHNS, CDR2 SASEGT, per germline. This CDR3 contains 15 residues.

V is TRBV6-6 and J is TRBJ2-4; tentatively, D is TRBD1 (6 bases). Trimming stripped 3 bases from V and 4 bases from J, with 13 bases between. This CDR3 comprises 15 residues. CDR1 is MNHNY, CDR2 SVGAGI, per germline (reference sequence). The CDR3 bases are TGTGCCAGCAGTTATCCAGGGGCTTCAAAAAACATTCAGTACTTC. Amino acid sequence: CASSYPGASKNIQYF.

This clone showed up just a few times. The V call is TRBV11-2, the J call TRBJ2-7; the match to TRBD2 covers 9 bases. The CDR3 spans 16 residues. The ends lost 5 bases at V and 4 bases at J; junction bases unmatched: 12. The germline CDR1 and CDR2 sequences are SGHAT and FQNNGV. CDR3 sequence: CASSVGLAGRRYEQYF. The CDR3 region has the DNA TGTGCCAGCAGCGTAGGGCTAGCGGGAAGGAGATACGAGCAGTACTTC. Together with reference TRBV11-2 and TRBJ2-7, the CDR3 gives the full variable domain: EAGVAQSPRYKIIEKRQSVAFWCNPISGHATLYWYQQILGQGPKLLIQFQNNGVVDDSQLPKDRFSAERLKGVDSTLKIQPAKLEDSAVYLCASSVGLAGRRYEQYFGPGTRLTVT.

This chain uses TRBV29-1 with TRBJ2-2; D perhaps matches TRBD2 (6 bases). Germline V gene sequence: CDR1 SQVTM, CDR2 ANQGSEA. The CDR3 totals 13 residues. The V gene lost 4 bases and the J gene lost 4 bases, with 10 bases spanning the gap. The CDR3 loop is CSVVGGLTGELFF. The CDR3 DNA sequence: TGCAGCGTTGTCGGAGGGCTCACCGGGGAGCTGTTTTTT.

This clone has more than one count but fewer than ten. The gene calls are TRBV5-5 and TRBJ1-2; 7 bases line up with TRBD1. The trim removed 4 bases at V and 6 bases at J, leaving 12 bases unmatched. Germline CDR1 SGHKS, CDR2 YYEKEE (reference sequence). The CDR3 totals 15 residues. CDR3 in amino acids: CASSRDRVTLNGYTF. The CDR3 DNA is TGTGCCAGCAGCCGGGACAGAGTTACATTAAATGGCTACACCTTC.

The chain couples TRBV27 to TRBJ2-3; 8 bases align to TRBD2. This CDR3 has 14 residues. Trimming at V came to 7 bases and at J to 2 bases, leaving 5 bases not matched to a gene. Germline V gene lookup returns CDR1 MNHEY and CDR2 SMNVEV (reference sequence). This CDR3 is CASTTGGVTDTQYF. CDR3 sequence (DNA): TGTGCCAGCACCACCGGGGGGGTCACAGATACGCAGTATTTT.